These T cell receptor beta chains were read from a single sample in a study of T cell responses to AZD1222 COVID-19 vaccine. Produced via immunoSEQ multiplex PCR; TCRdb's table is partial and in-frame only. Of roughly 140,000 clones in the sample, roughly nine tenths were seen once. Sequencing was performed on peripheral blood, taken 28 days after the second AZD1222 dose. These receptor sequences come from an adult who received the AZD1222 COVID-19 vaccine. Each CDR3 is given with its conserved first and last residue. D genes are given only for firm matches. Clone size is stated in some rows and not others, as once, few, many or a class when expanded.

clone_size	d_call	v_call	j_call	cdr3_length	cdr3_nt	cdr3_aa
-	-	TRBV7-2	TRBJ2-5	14	TGTGCCAGCAAGCTGGACAACGGTCAAGAGACCCAGTACTTC	CASKLDNGQETQYF
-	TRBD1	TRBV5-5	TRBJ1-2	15	TGTGCCAGCAGCCGGTCAGGGGGCGCGGACTATGGCTACACCTTC	CASSRSGGADYGYTF
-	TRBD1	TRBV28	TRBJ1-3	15	TGTGCCAGCAGTTCGTTAGGACAGGGGGAAAACACCATATATTTT	CASSSLGQGENTIYF
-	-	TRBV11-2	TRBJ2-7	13	TGTGCCAGCAGCTTAGTGGAGGGATACGAGCAGTACTTC	CASSLVEGYEQYF
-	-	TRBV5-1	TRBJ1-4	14	TGCGCCAGCAGCTTCTCCGGGGGGCCTGAAAAACTGTTTTTT	CASSFSGGPEKLFF
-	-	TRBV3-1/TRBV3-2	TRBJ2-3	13	TGTGCCAGCTCCCAGGGGCTCCAAGATACGCAGTATTTT	CASSQGLQDTQYF
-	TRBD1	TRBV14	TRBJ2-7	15	TGTGCCAGCAGCCAAGCGTCGGGACAGTTCTACGAGCAGTACTTC	CASSQASGQFYEQYF
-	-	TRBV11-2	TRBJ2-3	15	TGTGCCAGCAGCTTAGGTGTTTGGGGTGGGGATACGCAGTATTTT	CASSLGVWGGDTQYF
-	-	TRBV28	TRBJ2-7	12	TGTGCCAGCAGATATGGCTCCTACGAGCAGTACTTC	CASRYGSYEQYF
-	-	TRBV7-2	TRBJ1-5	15	TGTGCCAGCAGTAGCGACAGGTATAGCAATCAGCCCCAGCATTTT	CASSSDRYSNQPQHF
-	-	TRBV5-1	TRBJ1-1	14	TGCGCCAGCAGACCCACCCGGGGGGACACTGAAGCTTTCTTT	CASRPTRGDTEAFF
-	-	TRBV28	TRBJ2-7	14	TGTGCCAGCAGTTTATTGATCAAGCACTACGAGCAGTACTTC	CASSLLIKHYEQYF
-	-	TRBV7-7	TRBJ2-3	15	TGTGCTAGCAGCTTAATTGCCGGGAATCCAGATACGCAGTATTTT	CASSLIAGNPDTQYF
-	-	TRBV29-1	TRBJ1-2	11	TGCAGCGTTGGGGCCAACTATGGCTACACCTTC	CSVGANYGYTF
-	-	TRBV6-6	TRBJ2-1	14	TGTGCCAGCAGTCCTCCGTCGGGAACTAATGAGCAGTTCTTC	CASSPPSGTNEQFF
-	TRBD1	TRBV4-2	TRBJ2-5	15	TGTGCCAGCAGCGAGACCGGGACAGACCAAGAGACCCAGTACTTC	CASSETGTDQETQYF
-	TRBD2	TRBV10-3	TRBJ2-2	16	TGTGCCATCAGTGACGGGACTAGCGGGGGTTCCGGGGAGCTGTTTTTT	CAISDGTSGGSGELFF
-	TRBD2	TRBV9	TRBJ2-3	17	TGTGCCAGCAGCCCAAAGACTAGCGGGGTACTCACAGATACGCAGTATTTT	CASSPKTSGVLTDTQYF
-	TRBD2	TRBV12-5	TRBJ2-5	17	TGTGCTAGTGGTTTGGGGACCCTGGGGGGGAGCCAAGAGACCCAGTACTTC	CASGLGTLGGSQETQYF
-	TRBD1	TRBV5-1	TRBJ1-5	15	TGCGCCAGCAGCTTGGTTCCAGGGGGAAATCAGCCCCAGCATTTT	CASSLVPGGNQPQHF
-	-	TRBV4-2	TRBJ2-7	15	TGTGCCAGCAGCCAGGGAAGGACGGGCTCCTACGAGCAGTACTTC	CASSQGRTGSYEQYF
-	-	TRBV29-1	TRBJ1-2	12	TGCAGCGTTGATCGCACCATCTATGGCTACACCTTC	CSVDRTIYGYTF
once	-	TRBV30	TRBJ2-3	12	TGTGCCTGGACCCTTAGCACAGATACGCAGTATTTT	CAWTLSTDTQYF
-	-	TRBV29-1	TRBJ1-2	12	TGCAGCGTTGTGAGGTCAGACTATGGCTACACCTTC	CSVVRSDYGYTF
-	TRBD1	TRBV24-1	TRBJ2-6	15	TGTGCCACCAGTGATTTCCAGGGGGCGGCCAACGTCCTGACTTTC	CATSDFQGAANVLTF
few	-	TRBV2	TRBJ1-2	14	TGTGCCAGCACCCAACAGGGCGCCAGCTATGGCTACACCTTC	CASTQQGASYGYTF
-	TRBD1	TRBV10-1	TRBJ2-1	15	TGCGCCAGCAGCACGGACAGGGAAGAGATGGATGAGCAGTTCTTC	CASSTDREEMDEQFF
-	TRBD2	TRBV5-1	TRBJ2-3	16	TGCGCCAGCAGCCCCGCTAGCGGGAGTGGGGCAGATACGCAGTATTTT	CASSPASGSGADTQYF
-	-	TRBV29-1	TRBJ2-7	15	TGCAGCGTTGGGGGTTCTCTAAGCGCCTCCTACGAGCAGTACTTC	CSVGGSLSASYEQYF
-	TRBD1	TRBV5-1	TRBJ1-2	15	TGCGCCAGCAGCTTGGGACAGGGGGTGAAAAGGGGCTACACCTTC	CASSLGQGVKRGYTF
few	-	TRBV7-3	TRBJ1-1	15	TGTGCCAGCAGCTTAGTAGGTCACGACATCACTGAAGCTTTCTTT	CASSLVGHDITEAFF
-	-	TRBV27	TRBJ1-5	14	TGTGCCAGCAGGCCGACGGGGGGCACCCAGCCCCAGCATTTT	CASRPTGGTQPQHF
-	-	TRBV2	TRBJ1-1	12	TGTGCCACCCCCTATAGAGACGAGGGAGCTTTCTTT	CATPYRDEGAFF
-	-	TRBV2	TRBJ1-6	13	TGTGCCAGCAGCCCTGAAAAGCTCTCACCCCTCCACTTT	CASSPEKLSPLHF
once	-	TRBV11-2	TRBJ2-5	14	TGTGCCAGCAGCCCTCGAGCCGGAGAAGAGACCCAGTACTTC	CASSPRAGEETQYF
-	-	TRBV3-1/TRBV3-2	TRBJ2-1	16	TGTGCCAGCAGCCAAGTGTTGGGGGGGCCTGGCAATGAGCAGTTCTTC	CASSQVLGGPGNEQFF
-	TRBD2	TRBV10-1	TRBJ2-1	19	TGCGCCAGCAGTGAGTCTCCTGGGACTAGCGGTAGCTCCTACAATGAGCAGTTCTTC	CASSESPGTSGSSYNEQFF